The rows below give T cell receptor beta chains drawn from one sample of a study of shared clonotypes between healthy human individuals. The assay was immunoSEQ multiplex PCR, and TCRdb's table has in-frame clones only and misses some. The data contain fewer than 1.6 million clones, approximately 98.5% of them singletons. The sample consisted of naive CD4+ T cells sorted from blood. The origin of the receptors is a man under 40 in good health. CDR3s include the opening cysteine and the closing phenylalanine or tryptophan. D genes are given only for firm matches. Only some rows state a clone size, as once, few, many or a class for expanded clones.

J | size | V | D | length | CDR3 | DNA
TRBJ2-7 | . | TRBV25-1 | . | 13 | CASSEQGSYEQYF | TGTGCCAGCAGTGAACAGGGGTCCTACGAGCAGTACTTC
TRBJ1-4 | . | TRBV18 | . | 14 | CASSPLPPPEKLFF | TGTGCCAGCTCACCGTTACCTCCTCCTGAAAAACTGTTTTTT
TRBJ2-7 | . | TRBV19 | . | 13 | CASSIRQNYEQYF | TGTGCCAGTAGTATTCGACAGAACTACGAGCAGTACTTC
TRBJ2-5 | . | TRBV28 | TRBD1 | 16 | CASNFDRGRGEETQYF | TGTGCCAGCAACTTCGACAGGGGGCGAGGTGAGGAGACCCAGTACTTC
TRBJ2-5 | . | TRBV7-7 | TRBD1 | 15 | CASSPPQGAQETQYF | TGTGCCAGCAGCCCACCACAGGGGGCCCAAGAGACTCAGTACTTC
TRBJ1-2 | . | TRBV5-1 | TRBD1 | 15 | CASSLTGGAFHGYTF | TGCGCCAGCAGCCTGACAGGGGGCGCGTTCCATGGCTACACCTTC
TRBJ2-4 | . | TRBV18 | . | 13 | CASSPTLGDIQYF | TGTGCCAGCTCTCCGACTTTGGGCGACATTCAGTACTTC
TRBJ2-7 | . | TRBV6-5 | . | 15 | CASSYSRGDNYEQYF | TGTGCCAGCAGTTACTCCAGGGGGGATAACTACGAGCAGTACTTC
TRBJ1-3 | . | TRBV30 | TRBD1 | 19 | CACLKYIPGTAVSGNTIYF | TGTGCCTGTCTAAAATACATCCCGGGGACAGCCGTCTCTGGAAACACCATATATTTT
TRBJ1-5 | . | TRBV6-1 | . | 12 | CASSFGPQPQHF | TGTGCCAGCAGTTTTGGACCTCAGCCCCAGCATTTT
TRBJ2-7 | . | TRBV2 | . | 13 | CASSGQFRSEQYF | TGTGCCAGCAGTGGACAGTTTCGGTCCGAGCAGTACTTC
TRBJ2-5 | . | TRBV18 | TRBD2 | 15 | CASSPGTSGEETQYF | TGTGCCAGCTCACCAGGCACTAGCGGGGAGGAGACCCAGTACTTC
TRBJ2-5 | . | TRBV27 | . | 13 | CASSLRRGETQYF | TGTGCCAGCAGTTTACGACGCGGGGAGACCCAGTACTTC
TRBJ2-1 | . | TRBV7-9 | TRBD2 | 16 | CASSSHGTSGFDEQFF | TGTGCCAGCAGCTCACACGGGACTAGCGGGTTCGATGAGCAGTTCTTC
TRBJ2-2 | . | TRBV5-5 | . | 14 | CASSAGRTTGELFF | TGTGCCAGCAGCGCGGGACGGACCACCGGGGAGCTGTTTTTT
TRBJ2-7 | . | TRBV18 | . | 13 | CASSPRDLSEQYF | TGTGCCAGCTCGCCGAGGGACTTAAGCGAGCAGTACTTC
TRBJ2-4 | . | TRBV7-2 | . | 15 | CASSYTGTAKNIQYF | TGTGCCAGCAGCTATACCGGGACAGCCAAAAACATTCAGTACTTC
TRBJ2-5 | . | TRBV5-4 | TRBD2 | 15 | CASSFGGSGQETQYF | TGTGCCAGCAGCTTCGGCGGGAGCGGTCAAGAGACCCAGTACTTC
TRBJ2-7 | once | TRBV6-1 | . | 16 | CASSEGLAENSYEQYF | TGTGCCAGCAGTGAAGGGCTAGCCGAGAACTCCTACGAGCAGTACTTC
TRBJ2-1 | . | TRBV28 | TRBD1 | 15 | CASSRQGVAYNEQFF | TGTGCCAGCAGTCGTCAGGGGGTGGCTTACAATGAGCAGTTCTTC
TRBJ1-1 | . | TRBV7-9 | . | 12 | CASSLVYSEAFF | TGTGCCAGCAGCTTAGTTTATAGTGAAGCTTTCTTT
TRBJ2-7 | . | TRBV2 | . | 15 | CASSGDRGGPEEQYF | TGTGCCAGCAGTGGGGACCGGGGCGGCCCGGAGGAGCAGTACTTC
TRBJ2-7 | . | TRBV28 | . | 14 | CASSLRVTSYEQYF | TGTGCCAGCAGTTTAAGAGTAACGTCCTACGAGCAGTACTTC
TRBJ2-1 | . | TRBV4-3 | TRBD2 | 17 | CASSQESSGRASNEQFF | TGCGCCAGCAGCCAAGAATCTAGCGGGAGGGCCTCCAATGAGCAGTTCTTC
TRBJ2-3 | . | TRBV7-6 | . | 15 | CASSLDPGATDTQYF | TGTGCCAGCAGCTTAGACCCAGGGGCCACAGATACGCAGTATTTT
TRBJ2-1 | . | TRBV5-1 | . | 14 | CASCAGLSYNEQFF | TGCGCCAGCTGCGCAGGTCTCTCCTACAATGAGCAGTTCTTC
TRBJ2-1 | . | TRBV5-1 | . | 14 | CASSLGDGYNEQFF | TGCGCCAGCAGCTTAGGGGACGGCTACAATGAGCAGTTCTTC
TRBJ2-2 | . | TRBV4-1 | . | 14 | CASSFPGVTGELFF | TGCGCCAGCAGCTTTCCAGGGGTCACCGGGGAGCTGTTTTTT
TRBJ2-1 | . | TRBV9 | TRBD2 | 16 | CASRPGLAGVANEQFF | TGTGCCAGCCGTCCGGGACTAGCGGGAGTAGCGAATGAGCAGTTCTTC
TRBJ2-1 | . | TRBV5-6 | . | 15 | CASSLEGILYNEQFF | TGTGCCAGCAGCTTGGAGGGGATCCTCTACAATGAGCAGTTCTTC
TRBJ2-3 | . | TRBV7-9 | . | 13 | CASSRPSTDTQYF | TGTGCCAGCAGCCGCCCTAGCACAGATACGCAGTATTTT
TRBJ1-5 | once | TRBV27 | . | 16 | CASSLSPARLNQPQHF | TGTGCCAGCAGTTTAAGTCCAGCCCGCCTCAATCAGCCCCAGCATTTT
TRBJ2-3 | . | TRBV7-6 | TRBD2 | 18 | CASSLGLAHPGATDTQYF | TGTGCCAGCAGCTTAGGACTAGCGCACCCGGGGGCCACAGATACGCAGTATTTT
TRBJ1-1 | once | TRBV6-1 | TRBD1 | 16 | CASSDWGAGGRLEAFF | TGTGCCAGCAGTGACTGGGGGGCAGGGGGTCGGCTTGAAGCTTTCTTT
TRBJ2-7 | . | TRBV18 | . | 17 | CASSPLPGRGSSYEQYF | TGTGCCAGCTCACCCTTACCCGGGCGGGGAAGCTCCTACGAGCAGTACTTC
TRBJ2-1 | . | TRBV29-1 | TRBD1 | 13 | CSAGQGAGVEQFF | TGCAGCGCAGGACAGGGGGCCGGAGTTGAGCAGTTCTTC
TRBJ2-2 | . | TRBV27 | . | 12 | CASSLNGGELFF | TGTGCCAGCAGTTTGAACGGCGGGGAGCTGTTTTTT
TRBJ2-2 | . | TRBV5-6 | . | 13 | CASSTIAPGELFF | TGTGCCAGCAGCACTATAGCTCCCGGGGAGCTGTTTTTT
TRBJ2-3 | . | TRBV14 | . | 15 | CASSQEAGWIDTQYF | TGTGCCAGCAGCCAAGAAGCAGGGTGGATAGATACGCAGTATTTT
TRBJ1-4 | . | TRBV18 | . | 14 | CASSPSLRGEKLFF | TGTGCCAGCTCACCATCCCTCCGTGGGGAAAAACTGTTTTTT
TRBJ1-2 | . | TRBV27 | . | 13 | CASSFLGDYGYTF | TGTGCCAGCAGTTTTTTGGGCGACTATGGCTACACCTTC
TRBJ1-2 | . | TRBV6-1 | . | 14 | CASSVDSLPYGYTF | TGTGCCAGCAGTGTGGACAGCCTACCCTATGGCTACACCTTC
TRBJ2-2 | . | TRBV19 | . | 14 | CASILTADTGELFF | TGTGCCAGTATTTTAACAGCGGACACCGGGGAGCTGTTTTTT
TRBJ2-1 | . | TRBV7-9 | TRBD2 | 19 | CASSLIVLGSSGTANEQFF | TGTGCCAGCAGCTTAATCGTGTTGGGCTCTAGCGGGACCGCCAATGAGCAGTTCTTC
TRBJ2-3 | . | TRBV19 | TRBD1 | 19 | CASSIRDRGPSGSTDTQYF | TGTGCCAGTAGTATACGAGACAGGGGTCCCTCCGGAAGCACAGATACGCAGTATTTT
TRBJ2-1 | . | TRBV5-4 | TRBD2 | 16 | CASSVPSGSSYNEQFF | TGTGCCAGCAGCGTCCCTAGCGGGAGTTCCTACAATGAGCAGTTCTTC
TRBJ2-3 | . | TRBV9 | TRBD2 | 18 | CASSPAEGGRQSPDTQYF | TGTGCCAGCAGCCCTGCCGAGGGCGGGAGACAATCGCCAGATACGCAGTATTTT
TRBJ2-2 | . | TRBV7-9 | . | 19 | CASSLGGLATKTNTGELFF | TGTGCCAGCAGCTTAGGGGGGCTAGCGACAAAAACGAACACCGGGGAGCTGTTTTTT
TRBJ2-1 | . | TRBV18 | TRBD2 | 16 | CASSTPRGGRFIEQFF | TGTGCCAGCTCAACACCACGTGGCGGGAGATTTATTGAGCAGTTCTTC
TRBJ2-6 | . | TRBV10-1 | . | 13 | CASSEGRANVLTF | TGCGCCAGCAGTGAGGGTCGGGCCAACGTCCTGACTTTC